One sample yielded the 3 T cell receptor beta chains listed below, sequenced in a study of blood T cell repertoires in COVID-19. Libraries were prepared by immunoSEQ multiplex PCR; TCRdb keeps only in-frame clonotypes and omits some of them. The data hold about 150,000 clones, with 65% to 85% observed a single time. Sequencing was done on a sample of peripheral blood. The receptors here all came from a man aged 45-65 years with active or convalescent COVID-19.

This rearrangement joins TRBV28 to TRBJ1-5; TRBD1 matches 7 bases. The CDR3 spans 12 residues. With 4 bases clipped from V and 9 bases from J, the junction kept 3 bases outside the gene matches. Germline loops: CDR1 MDHEN, CDR2 SYDVKM. Written as DNA, the CDR3 is TGTGCCAGCAGTTCAGACAGGGCGCCCCAGCATTTT. Translated: CASSSDRAPQHF.

The rearrangement uses TRBV27 and TRBJ2-5, with TRBD1 matching 7 bases. Germline V gene sequence: CDR1 MNHEY, CDR2 SMNVEV (reference sequence). The CDR3 runs to 15 residues. The V segment lost 5 bases and the J segment 1 base; nucleotides outside the gene matches: 7. The CDR3 spells CASSPIRQGQETQYF. The CDR3 nucleotides read TGTGCCAGCAGTCCAATTCGACAGGGCCAAGAGACCCAGTACTTC.

The chain combines TRBV19 with TRBJ1-1, with D uncertain. The germline V gene has CDR1 LNHDA and CDR2 SQIVND (reference sequence). This CDR3 region has 13 residues. Trimming took off 7 bases at V and 0 bases at J, with 9 bases between the two ends. For the CDR3, the DNA is TGTGCCAGTAAGGTGAGGATGAACACTGAAGCTTTCTTT. Its protein product is CASKVRMNTEAFF.